Included here is one TCR beta chain sequence, with context. This CDR3 has 16 amino acids. CDR1 and CDR2 (germline): LNHDA, SQIVND (reference sequence). Trimming took off 4 bases at V and 4 bases at J, with 19 bases between the two ends. This sample stems from a study of blood T cell repertoires in COVID-19. The assay was immunoSEQ multiplex PCR, and TCRdb's table has in-frame clones only and misses some. The table lists more than 95,000 clones, 75% to 85% of them singletons. This clonotype was obtained from a man aged 40-55 years with active or convalescent COVID-19. Material: peripheral blood. The chain joins TRBV19 to TRBJ1-2; maybe TRBD1 (6 bases). The CDR3 nucleotides are TGTGCCAGTAGTAGAGGGACACTCCTCCGGGGCTATGGCTACACCTTC. Encoded protein: CASSRGTLLRGYGYTF. Filled out from reference TRBV19 and TRBJ1-2, the complete variable domain reads DGGITQSPKYLFRKEGQNVTLSCEQNLNHDAMYWYRQDPGQGLRLIYYSQIVNDFQKGDIAEGYSVSREKKESFPLTVTSAQKNPTAFYLCASSRGTLLRGYGYTFGSGTRLTVV.